These T cell receptor beta chains were read from a single sample in a study of post-analysis software for immune sequencing data. TCRdb analysed the PCR reads with MiXCR anew, one entry per CDR3 protein. The table shows roughly 800,000 distinct CDR3 sequences, with roughly half occurring only once. The sequenced sample was blood. These receptors were collected from a girl aged 5-17 years with multiple sclerosis. CDR3s include the opening cysteine and the closing phenylalanine or tryptophan. The order of the fields is clone size, CDR3 length, D gene, J gene, V gene, CDR3 protein, CDR3 DNA. The D gene is left open where the match is weak. For some rows the clone size is stated as once, few or many, or as a class when expanded; others skip it.

abundance: few
len: 13
d_gene: .
j_gene: TRBJ2-7
v_gene: TRBV14
CDR3aa: CASSRGPSYEQYF
CDR3nt: TGTGCCAGCAGCCGGGGACCTTCCTACGAGCAGTACTTC

abundance: few
len: 13
d_gene: .
j_gene: TRBJ2-7
v_gene: TRBV10-3
CDR3aa: CAISAGNPGEQYF
CDR3nt: TGTGCCATCAGTGCCGGGAATCCAGGCGAGCAGTACTTC

abundance: .
len: 14
d_gene: .
j_gene: TRBJ1-1
v_gene: TRBV12-3/TRBV12-4
CDR3aa: CASSFGQRNTEAFF
CDR3nt: TGTGCCAGCAGTTTTGGGCAGAGGAACACTGAAGCTTTCTTT

abundance: .
len: 16
d_gene: .
j_gene: TRBJ2-3
v_gene: TRBV12-3/TRBV12-4
CDR3aa: CASTSWARASTDTQYF
CDR3nt: TGTGCCAGCACTTCTTGGGCCAGGGCGAGCACAGATACGCAGTATTTT

abundance: .
len: 13
d_gene: .
j_gene: TRBJ1-2
v_gene: TRBV7-9
CDR3aa: CASSSKGYYGYTF
CDR3nt: TGTGCCAGCAGCTCTAAGGGGTACTATGGCTACACCTTC

abundance: .
len: 15
d_gene: TRBD1
j_gene: TRBJ1-1
v_gene: TRBV5-1
CDR3aa: CASSFTTGLGTEAFF
CDR3nt: TGCGCCAGCAGTTTCACGACAGGGTTGGGCACTGAAGCTTTCTTT

abundance: few
len: 15
d_gene: .
j_gene: TRBJ2-1
v_gene: TRBV20-1
CDR3aa: CSASTGGPSQNEQFF
CDR3nt: TGCAGTGCTAGTACGGGGGGCCCCAGTCAGAATGAGCAGTTCTTC

abundance: .
len: 15
d_gene: TRBD2
j_gene: TRBJ2-7
v_gene: TRBV7-2
CDR3aa: CASSLSRGGAHEQYF
CDR3nt: TGTGCCAGCAGCTTAAGTCGCGGGGGGGCCCACGAGCAGTACTTC

abundance: .
len: 16
d_gene: TRBD2
j_gene: TRBJ2-1
v_gene: TRBV15
CDR3aa: CATSILRSGGHNEQFF
CDR3nt: TGTGCCACCAGCATACTGCGTAGCGGGGGACACAATGAGCAGTTCTTC

abundance: .
len: 10
d_gene: .
j_gene: TRBJ2-7
v_gene: TRBV29-1
CDR3aa: CSVKGGEQYF
CDR3nt: TGCAGCGTTAAGGGGGGCGAGCAGTACTTC

abundance: .
len: 13
d_gene: .
j_gene: TRBJ1-1
v_gene: TRBV5-1
CDR3aa: CASSGRQRTEAFF
CDR3nt: TGCGCCAGCAGCGGAAGACAGCGGACTGAAGCTTTCTTT